This T cell receptor (beta chain) was recorded in a study of spatial heterogeneity in lung cancer. CDR1 DFQATT and CDR2 SNEGSKA come from the germline V gene (reference sequence). The CDR3 consists of 16 residues. V dropped 0 bases and J dropped 3; count of bases not matched to a gene: 6. The sample holds many counts of this clonotype. Time point indicated: blood at routine non-recurrence follow-up after resection. A single record per CDR3 protein comes from TCRdb applying MiXCR to the 5' RACE reads. Of fewer than 45,000 distinct CDR3 sequences in the sample, about 11% are singletons; the top ten hold 17%.

The clonotype comes from a female donor with early-stage non-small cell lung cancer. Sequenced here: PBMCs, sampled at follow-up. The chain has TRBV20-1 and TRBJ2-7; 12 bases fit TRBD2. The CDR3 region is CSARDIRTSGDYEQYF. CDR3 DNA sequence: TGCAGTGCTAGAGATATAAGGACTAGCGGGGACTACGAGCAGTACTTC.